These 31 T cell receptor beta chains came from one sample sequenced in a study of T cell responses to AZD1222 COVID-19 vaccine. The table came from immunoSEQ multiplex PCR; TCRdb's copy has only in-frame clones and leaves some out. The data hold 52,000 or so clones, with 65% to 85% observed a single time. Sequences were derived from peripheral blood, sampled on day 0 of AZD1222 vaccination. The source of these receptors is an adult in good health.

This chain uses TRBV5-8 with TRBJ1-1; TRBD1 is a possible D gene (6 bases). CDR1 is SGHTS, CDR2 YDEGEE, per germline. V was pared by 1 base and J by 0 bases, with 16 bases between. The CDR3 runs 17 residues. For the CDR3, the DNA is TGTGCCAGCAGCTTGTATACAGGGCGCTTTATGAACACTGAAGCTTTCTTT. Protein: CASSLYTGRFMNTEAFF.

The rearrangement links TRBV19 to TRBJ2-5; possible D gene TRBD2, 5 bases. The CDR3 has 15 amino acids. CDR1 and CDR2 (germline): LNHDA, SQIVND (reference sequence). The ends were cut back, 10 bases at V and 1 base at J, with 19 bases in the middle. The CDR3: CATRASPTSQETQYF. CDR3 nucleotide sequence: TGTGCCACTCGAGCTAGCCCCACTTCCCAAGAGACCCAGTACTTC.

The chain employs TRBV28 and TRBJ1-6; D gene uncertain. V gave up 0 bases and J gave up 7 bases, with 7 bases separating them. Germline CDR1 MDHEN, CDR2 SYDVKM. This CDR3 is built from 14 residues. As DNA, the CDR3 is TGTGCCAGCAGTTTATGGAAGGTAAATTCACCCCTCCACTTT. This sequence encodes CASSLWKVNSPLHF.

The CDR3 region is CASSLDSGGNTGELFF. CDR3 nucleotide sequence: TGTGCCAGCAGCTTAGATTCGGGAGGGAACACCGGGGAGCTGTTTTTT. The chain is built from TRBV11-3 and TRBJ2-2, with 7 bases fitting TRBD2. The length of the CDR3 is 16 residues. Germline V gene sequence: CDR1 SGHNT, CDR2 YENEEA. Losses at the gene ends were 0 bases for V and 1 base for J; bases not matched to a gene: 2.

The chain couples TRBV9 to TRBJ2-1; 11 bases fit TRBD2. Germline V gene sequence: CDR1 SGDLS, CDR2 YYNGEE. The CDR3 contains 17 residues. Losses at the gene ends were 0 bases for V and 4 bases for J; bases not matched to a gene: 6. The CDR3 coding sequence is TGTGCCAGCAGCGTAGGGAGTAGCGGGAGGGTTTACAATGAGCAGTTCTTC. This gives the protein CASSVGSSGRVYNEQFF. The variable domain in full, with the rest retrieved from reference TRBV9 and TRBJ2-1, is DSGVTQTPKHLITATGQRVTLRCSPRSGDLSVYWYQQSLDQGLQFLIQYYNGEERAKGNILERFSAQQFPDLHSELNLSSLELGDSALYFCASSVGSSGRVYNEQFFGPGTRLTVL.

The chain uses TRBV2 and TRBJ2-1, with a weak D call TRBD2 (5 bases). Between the trimmed V and J ends, which lost 6 bases and 7 bases, there was a span of 13 bases. From germline, CDR1 is SNHLY and CDR2 FYNNEI. CDR3 length: 13 residues. This CDR3 reads CASSRLTGNEQFF. CDR3 bases: TGTGCCAGCAGCCGATTGACGGGGAATGAGCAGTTCTTC.

The chain carries TRBV4-3 and TRBJ1-1, with D unclear. The CDR3 has 14 amino acids. Germline CDR1 and CDR2: LGHNA and YSLEER. The ends were cut back, 1 base at V and 1 base at J, with 7 bases in the middle. CDR3 DNA: TGCGCCAGCAGCCAAGGGCGGACGAACACTGAAGCTTTCTTT. Its protein is CASSQGRTNTEAFF.

This rearrangement joins TRBV29-1 to TRBJ2-7, with TRBD1 matching over 9 bases. V was pared by 4 bases and J by 6 bases, with 4 bases of the junction left unmatched. CDR1 SQVTM and CDR2 ANQGSEA come from the germline V gene. The CDR3 sequence is 12 residues long. The CDR3 loop reads CSVGQGGAEQYF. The DNA for the CDR3 is TGCAGCGTTGGACAGGGGGGTGCCGAGCAGTACTTC.

CDR3 sequence: CASSQPGLAGGEQFF. In DNA, the CDR3 is TGTGCCAGCAGCCAACCGGGACTAGCGGGTGGTGAGCAGTTCTTC. The chain carries TRBV4-2 and TRBJ2-1, with 12 bases matching TRBD2. In germline, CDR1 is LGHNA, CDR2 YNFKEQ. This CDR3 is built from 15 residues. The V gene end was trimmed by 2 bases and the J gene end by 9 bases; junction bases not matched to a gene: 5.

The J gene is TRBJ2-7, the V gene TRBV5-1, with D perhaps given as TRBD1 or TRBD2 (5 bases each). V was cut by 0 bases and J by 3 bases, with 13 bases left in between. Germline CDR1 SGHRS, CDR2 YFSETQ. CDR3 size: 15 residues. CDR3 bases: TGCGCCAGCAGCTTGGAGTTCGGGGCCAACTACGAGCAGTACTTC. Translation: CASSLEFGANYEQYF.

The J gene is TRBJ2-3, the V gene TRBV5-1, with 7 bases lining up with TRBD2. The junction had 6 bases not matched to a gene; V was cut back by 2 bases and J by 3 bases. This CDR3 comprises 15 residues. Germline values: CDR1 SGHRS, CDR2 YFSETQ. The CDR3 DNA is TGCGCCAGCAGCTTTTTGGGAGGGTGGACAGATACGCAGTATTTT. It codes for CASSFLGGWTDTQYF.

The chain joins TRBV25-1 to TRBJ1-3; 8 nucleotides match TRBD1. CDR1 and CDR2 (germline): MGHDK, SYGVNS. V lost 4 bases to trimming and J lost 2 bases; unmatched junction nucleotides: 7. The CDR3 covers 16 residues. The CDR3: CASSASGQAAGNTIYF. The CDR3 nucleotides are TGTGCCAGCAGTGCGTCGGGACAGGCGGCTGGAAACACCATATATTTT.

This clone has only one observation. The chain recombines TRBV18 with TRBJ1-5; D is possibly TRBD1 (5 bases). Trimming removed 2 bases from V and 4 bases from J, with 27 bases in between. The V gene's germline CDR1 is KGHSH and CDR2 LQKENI. The length of the CDR3 is 20 residues. The CDR3 reads CASSPMVSRAERGGNQPQHF. The CDR3 DNA reads as TGTGCCAGCTCACCAATGGTTAGCAGGGCCGAGAGAGGAGGAAATCAGCCCCAGCATTTT.

The V and J genes are TRBV28 and TRBJ1-5; D gene uncertain. Germline loops: CDR1 MDHEN, CDR2 SYDVKM. Trimming shortened V by 6 bases and J by 5 bases, and 17 bases separated the two germline ends. The CDR3 loop spans 15 amino acids. CDR3 nucleotide sequence: TGTGCCAGCAGCGCGCCAGGCGCAGGTCATCAGCCCCAGCATTTT. Translated: CASSAPGAGHQPQHF.

The V and J genes are TRBV19 and TRBJ2-6; TRBD2 matches at 7 bases. CDR1 and CDR2 (germline): LNHDA, SQIVND (reference sequence). J was trimmed by 3 bases and V by 9 bases; bases with no gene match: 17. The CDR3 runs 18 residues. CDR3 protein: CASIRGIAGEYGANVLTF. The DNA for the CDR3 is TGTGCCAGCATCAGAGGTATTGCGGGAGAGTATGGGGCCAACGTCCTGACTTTC.

The gene calls are TRBV28 and TRBJ1-2; possible D gene TRBD1, 5 bases. CDR1 is MDHEN and CDR2 is SYDVKM in the germline V gene. V was shortened by 3 bases and J by 6 bases, with 14 bases between the two germline ends. This CDR3 contains 14 residues. CDR3: CASSFEGLGDGYTF. The CDR3 bases are TGTGCCAGCAGTTTTGAGGGTTTGGGGGATGGCTACACCTTC.

This rearrangement joins TRBV5-1 to TRBJ2-1; D may be TRBD1 (5 bases). The V end lost 4 bases, the J end lost 0 bases, and 11 bases lay between the germline ends. The CDR3 is made up of 15 amino acids. Germline loops: CDR1 SGHRS, CDR2 YFSETQ. The CDR3 DNA follows: TGCGCCAGCAGCACGATAGACAGCTCCTACAATGAGCAGTTCTTC. This gives the protein CASSTIDSSYNEQFF.

A few counts support this clone. The J gene is TRBJ2-1, the V gene TRBV10-3; 9 nucleotides match TRBD1. J gave up 8 bases and V 7 bases, and 6 bases lay outside the gene matches. Germline CDR1 is ENHRY and CDR2 is SYGVKD. The CDR3 covers 13 residues. The CDR3 here is CAIKGYRGHEQFF. Written as DNA, the CDR3 is TGTGCCATCAAAGGGTACAGGGGGCATGAGCAGTTCTTC.

The gene calls are TRBV7-9 and TRBJ2-1, with a possible D match to TRBD2 (6 bases). Germline V gene lookup returns CDR1 SEHNR and CDR2 FQNEAQ (reference sequence). V lost 5 bases, J lost 4 bases, and 12 bases lay in between. The CDR3 is 14 amino acids. The CDR3 nucleotides are TGTGCCAGCAGCCCTCCCGGGGGATACAATGAGCAGTTCTTC. Protein: CASSPPGGYNEQFF.

This clone came up a few times. The CDR3 sequence: CASSRYPGGSDGYTF. The DNA for the CDR3 is TGTGCCAGTAGTAGATATCCAGGGGGCTCGGATGGCTACACCTTC. The V call is TRBV19, the J call TRBJ1-2; 8 nucleotides agree with TRBD1. The CDR3 runs 15 residues. J lost 6 bases, V lost 4 bases, and 10 bases had no gene match. Per germline, CDR1 LNHDA and CDR2 SQIVND (reference sequence).

J is TRBJ2-7 and V is TRBV6-1; TRBD2 matches at 7 bases. The CDR3 is made up of 18 amino acids. J was trimmed by 7 bases and V by 3 bases; bases with no gene match: 21. CDR1 is MNHNS, CDR2 SASEGT, per germline. For the CDR3, the DNA is TGTGCCAGCAGTGAGTTAAGTCGGGCTAGCGGTGCCCCACAAGAGCAGTACTTC. This gives the protein CASSELSRASGAPQEQYF.

This chain's CDR3 is CASSYSTGSSGNTIYF. The CDR3 DNA is TGTGCCAGCAGTTACTCGACGGGGTCCTCTGGAAACACCATATATTTT. The rearrangement joins TRBV6-2 or TRBV6-3 to TRBJ1-3; D uncertain. The length of the CDR3 is 16 residues. V was trimmed by 0 bases and J by 0 bases, leaving 9 bases between them. Germline values: CDR1 MNHEY, CDR2 SVGEGT.

The table lists this clone with a count of one. The CDR3 DNA sequence: TGTGCCAGCAGTGGGACAGGAGCATACGAGCAGTACTTC. This encodes CASSGTGAYEQYF. V and J are TRBV25-1 and TRBJ2-7, with TRBD1 identical over 7 bases. J lost 4 bases, V lost 4 bases, and 4 bases had no gene match. The CDR3 extends over 13 amino acids. In germline, CDR1 is MGHDK, CDR2 SYGVNS.

This chain connects TRBV7-9 to TRBJ1-3; D ambiguous. CDR3 length: 15 amino acids. The V gene lost 5 bases and the J gene lost 0 bases, with 11 bases spanning the gap. Germline V gene data show CDR1 as SEHNR and CDR2 as FQNEAQ (reference sequence). This CDR3 is CASSPGEPSGNTIYF. DNA of the CDR3: TGTGCCAGCAGCCCCGGGGAACCCTCTGGAAACACCATATATTTT.

The chain couples TRBV5-1 to TRBJ1-3; a weak D match, TRBD1 (5 bases). The CDR3 extends over 15 amino acids. Germline V gene sequence: CDR1 SGHRS, CDR2 YFSETQ. The ends were cut back, 1 base at V and 4 bases at J, with 12 bases in the middle. The CDR3 DNA reads TGCGCCAGCAGCTTGATCGCCGGGGCAGGAAACACCATATATTTT. Translating it yields CASSLIAGAGNTIYF. Full variable domain (remainder filled in from reference TRBV5-1 and TRBJ1-3): KAGVTQTPRYLIKTRGQQVTLSCSPISGHRSVSWYQQTPGQGLQFLFEYFSETQRNKGNFPGRFSGRQFSNSRSEMNVSTLELGDSALYLCASSLIAGAGNTIYFGEGSWLTVV.

J is TRBJ2-2 and V is TRBV4-2; tentatively, D is TRBD1 (5 bases). V was shortened by 5 bases and J by 2 bases, with 12 bases between the two germline ends. In germline, CDR1 is LGHNA, CDR2 YNFKEQ. The CDR3 contains 15 residues. The CDR3 loop is CASSLDQGNTGELFF. CDR3 in DNA: TGTGCCAGCAGCTTAGACCAGGGTAACACCGGGGAGCTGTTTTTT.

This clone was seen a single time. The chain has TRBV30 and TRBJ1-5; D is possibly TRBD1 (5 bases). Between the trimmed V and J ends, which lost 7 bases and 1 base, there was a span of 11 bases. The CDR3 totals 13 residues. Germline CDR1 reads GTSNPN; CDR2 reads SVGIG (reference sequence). The CDR3 nucleotides read TGTGCCTCCTCAAGGGACAGCAATCAGCCCCAGCATTTT. Translation: CASSRDSNQPQHF. Complete variable domain (other parts from reference TRBV30 and TRBJ1-5): SQTIHQWPATLVQPVGSPLSLECTVEGTSNPNLYWYRQAAGRGLQLLFYSVGIGQISSEVPQNLSASRPQDRQFILSSKKLLLSDSGFYLCASSRDSNQPQHFGDGTRLSIL.

The V and J genes are TRBV18 and TRBJ2-2; no clear D. CDR3 length: 13 residues. CDR1 is KGHSH, CDR2 LQKENI, per germline. The V gene lost 3 bases and the J gene lost 3 bases, with 5 bases spanning the gap. DNA for the CDR3: TGTGCCAGCTCACCTTTGGACACCGGGGAGCTGTTTTTT. It encodes CASSPLDTGELFF.

This clone was observed a single time. The rearrangement uses TRBV7-2 and TRBJ1-3, with D possibly TRBD1 on 5 matching bases. There are 14 residues in the CDR3. The germline gives CDR1 SGHTA, CDR2 FQGNSA. V was trimmed by 7 bases and J by 0 bases, leaving 10 bases between them. CDR3 loop: CASITGPSGNTIYF. In nucleotides, the CDR3 is TGTGCCAGCATCACAGGACCCTCTGGAAACACCATATATTTT.

V and J are TRBV3-1 (or the pseudogene TRBV3-2) and TRBJ2-7; 7 nucleotides agree with TRBD1. In germline, CDR1 is LGHDT, CDR2 YNNKEL (reference sequence). The CDR3 is 14 amino acids. V dropped 4 bases and J dropped 4; count of bases not matched to a gene: 7. The CDR3 coding sequence is TGTGCCAGCAGCCGATCACAGGGGTGGTACGAGCAGTACTTC. Protein: CASSRSQGWYEQYF.

This rearrangement joins TRBV5-1 to TRBJ2-7; D could derive from TRBD1 or TRBD2 (5 bases each). Trimming removed 4 bases from V and 2 bases from J, with 16 bases in between. This CDR3 region has 15 residues. Germline assignment: CDR1 SGHRS and CDR2 YFSETQ. The CDR3, as DNA: TGCGCCAGCAGCCCGCTCCGGGACGGCACCTACGAGCAGTACTTC. It encodes CASSPLRDGTYEQYF.